The 24 T cell receptor beta chains below come from one sample, sequenced in a study of T cell changes during pregnancy in multiple sclerosis (dated by TCRdb to the late 2010s). The receptor library was made with the immunoSEQ multiplex PCR assay. The table was pulled from immuneACCESS by TCRdb, which kept in-frame rearrangements only. Such tables lose some clones; where checked, under half of the loss comes from unresolved V genes, and the rest has no known cause. The sample records some 40,000 clones, about 94% of which are singletons. Approximately 0.41% of the sample is in the top ten clones. The input for sequencing was CD4+ T cells from peripheral blood mononuclear cells, taken in the second trimester of pregnancy. Receptors originate from a female donor with multiple sclerosis, enrolled in a pregnancy study.

The V gene is TRBV7-9, the J gene TRBJ1-1; 7 bases line up with TRBD1. CDR3 size: 14 residues. Trimming took 8 bases from V and 2 from J; bases not matched to a gene: 8. CDR1 SEHNR and CDR2 FQNEAQ come from the germline V gene (reference sequence). CDR3 region: CASGPQGGNTEAFF. CDR3 coding DNA: TGTGCCAGCGGGCCCCAGGGGGGAAACACTGAAGCTTTCTTT.

The V call is TRBV5-4, the J call TRBJ2-1; 7 bases align to TRBD1. Germline V gene data show CDR1 as SGHNT and CDR2 as YYREEE (reference sequence). The CDR3 runs to 15 residues. The V gene end was trimmed by 4 bases and the J gene end by 3 bases; junction bases not matched to a gene: 7. The CDR3 loop reads CASSRRDSFYNEQFF. In nucleotides, the CDR3 is TGTGCCAGCAGCCGCCGGGACAGTTTCTACAATGAGCAGTTCTTC.

J is TRBJ2-3 and V is TRBV7-2; tentatively, D is TRBD2 (6 bases). The CDR3 sequence is 15 residues long. V gave up 3 bases and J gave up 1 base, with 11 bases separating them. Germline CDR1 and CDR2: SGHTA and FQGNSA. The CDR3 DNA follows: TGTGCCAGCAGCTTTCAGCCTAGCGGCACAGATACGCAGTATTTT. Amino acid sequence: CASSFQPSGTDTQYF.

The CDR3 region is CASEDRGRNEKLFF. CDR3 nucleotides: TGTGCCAGCGAGGACAGGGGGCGGAATGAAAAACTGTTTTTT. V gene TRBV7-9 combines with J gene TRBJ1-4; TRBD1 matches 11 bases. The CDR3 contains 14 residues. The germline V gene encodes CDR1 SEHNR and CDR2 FQNEAQ (reference sequence). V gave up 8 bases and J gave up 5 bases; unmatched junction bases: 4.

The chain combines TRBV27 with TRBJ1-5, with 8 positions matching TRBD1. Trimming cost V 4 bases and J 6 bases; bases outside gene matches: 8. The CDR3 covers 15 residues. From germline, CDR1 is MNHEY and CDR2 SMNVEV (reference sequence). CDR3 sequence reads: CASSSIGQGSQPQHF. For the CDR3, the DNA is TGTGCCAGCAGTTCGATAGGACAGGGTAGTCAGCCCCAGCATTTT.

V gene TRBV9 combines with J gene TRBJ2-1, with D uncertain. The germline CDR1 and CDR2 sequences are SGDLS and YYNGEE. Trimming removed 0 bases at V and 6 bases at J, with 7 bases between. The CDR3 is made up of 13 amino acids. CDR3 sequence (DNA): TGTGCCAGCAGCGTAGTTGGAGCCAATGAGCAGTTCTTC. Its protein product is CASSVVGANEQFF.

This clone was observed once. The V gene is TRBV2, the J gene TRBJ2-3; perhaps TRBD2 as D (5 bases). Germline lookup yields CDR1 SNHLY and CDR2 FYNNEI. The CDR3 covers 13 residues. V lost 5 bases and J 0 bases, leaving 6 bases between the germline ends. For the CDR3, the DNA is TGTGCCAGCAGTCGGGATAGCACAGATACGCAGTATTTT. Its translation is CASSRDSTDTQYF.

The V call is TRBV4-1, the J call TRBJ2-1, with 7 bases matching TRBD2. There are 16 residues in the CDR3. Per the germline V gene, CDR1 is MGHRA and CDR2 is YSYEKL. The ends lost 1 base at V and 2 bases at J; junction bases unmatched: 5. The CDR3 DNA reads as TGCGCCAGCAGCCAAGCCCTAGCGGTGACCTACAATGAGCAGTTCTTC. Translation gives CASSQALAVTYNEQFF.

The gene calls are TRBV28 and TRBJ2-7; TRBD2 matches at 8 bases. Germline CDR1 reads MDHEN; CDR2 reads SYDVKM. J lost 0 bases, V lost 7 bases, and 5 bases had no gene match. This CDR3 has 14 amino acids. The CDR3: CASTTGGASYEQYF. CDR3 in DNA: TGTGCCAGCACAACGGGAGGGGCCTCCTACGAGCAGTACTTC.

The chain combines TRBV23-1 with TRBJ1-3; TRBD1 matches 7 bases. TRBV23-1 has ORF status, its function being uncertain. This CDR3 is 16 amino acids long. The J segment lost 2 bases and the V segment lost 3 bases, leaving 7 bases of the junction unmatched. CDR3: CASSQSDRVTGNTIYF. The DNA for the CDR3 is TGCGCCAGCAGTCAGTCAGACAGGGTAACTGGAAACACCATATATTTT.

The chain is built from TRBV2 and TRBJ2-1, with D possibly being TRBD2 (7 bases). V lost 6 bases and J lost 0, with 18 bases in between. The CDR3 totals 17 residues. Germline loops: CDR1 SNHLY, CDR2 FYNNEI. The DNA for the CDR3 is TGTGCCAGCAGCCCCCCCGGGCGGGGGCACTCCTACAATGAGCAGTTCTTC. Translation: CASSPPGRGHSYNEQFF.

The chain links TRBV15 to TRBJ2-3; D possibly corresponds to TRBD2 (6 bases). The length of the CDR3 is 12 residues. Germline values: CDR1 LNHNV, CDR2 YYDKDF (reference sequence). The V end lost 5 bases, the J end lost 6 bases, and 9 bases lay between the germline ends. CDR3 residues: CATSEEGDTQYF. The CDR3 DNA is TGTGCCACCAGCGAGGAGGGCGATACGCAGTATTTT.

This clone came up once. The chain is built from TRBV7-2 and TRBJ2-7; D call uncertain. The germline CDR1 and CDR2 sequences are SGHTA and FQGNSA. This CDR3 has 15 residues. The V gene lost 1 base and the J gene lost 6 bases, with 16 bases spanning the gap. CDR3: CASSLDPPGLGEQYF. DNA for the CDR3: TGTGCCAGCAGCTTAGATCCGCCCGGTCTAGGCGAGCAGTACTTC.

The chain uses TRBV11-2 and TRBJ1-6; the match to TRBD1 covers 7 bases. Germline assignment: CDR1 SGHAT and CDR2 FQNNGV. This CDR3 spans 16 amino acids. V dropped 2 bases and J dropped 9; count of bases not matched to a gene: 10. CDR3 DNA: TGTGCCAGCAGCTTACGTCCGACAGGGCGAAGTTCACCCCTCCACTTT. Translating gives CASSLRPTGRSSPLHF.

The chain joins TRBV7-6 to TRBJ1-2; 7 bases map to TRBD1. The germline V gene encodes CDR1 SGHVS and CDR2 FNYEAQ. J was trimmed by 3 bases and V by 5 bases; bases with no gene match: 6. The CDR3 runs to 14 residues. CDR3 DNA: TGTGCCAGCAGCAGAACTGACAGGGACTATGGCTACACCTTC. It encodes CASSRTDRDYGYTF.

The rearrangement joins TRBV2 to TRBJ1-2; D is uncertain. V was trimmed by 6 bases and J by 1 base, leaving 6 bases between them. In germline, CDR1 is SNHLY, CDR2 FYNNEI. The CDR3 runs 12 residues. CDR3 coding DNA: TGTGCCAGCAGCCCCGGTAACTATGGCTACACCTTC. Its translation is CASSPGNYGYTF.

In its sample, this clone was seen a few times. V usage is TRBV30 and J usage is TRBJ2-2, with a possible D match to TRBD1 (7 bases). Germline assignment: CDR1 GTSNPN and CDR2 SVGIG (reference sequence). The CDR3 totals 16 residues. V gave up 4 bases and J gave up 4 bases, with 19 bases separating them. The CDR3 loop is CAWNLPGGLATGELFF. The CDR3 DNA reads TGTGCCTGGAACCTTCCAGGGGGGCTTGCCACCGGGGAGCTGTTTTTT.

This clone is classed as medium-sized (0.01 to 0.1%). V usage is TRBV9 and J usage is TRBJ1-1; D gene uncertain. Between the trimmed V and J ends, which lost 3 bases and 1 base, there was a span of 10 bases. Germline values: CDR1 SGDLS, CDR2 YYNGEE. CDR3 length: 14 residues. CDR3 protein: CASSANIGNTEAFF. CDR3 sequence (DNA): TGTGCCAGCAGCGCGAATATCGGGAACACTGAAGCTTTCTTT.

This sequence joins TRBV2 and TRBJ2-3; 14 nucleotides agree with TRBD2. This CDR3 is built from 18 residues. CDR1 is SNHLY and CDR2 is FYNNEI in the germline V gene. Trimming cost V 1 base and J 3 bases; bases outside gene matches: 6. CDR3 DNA: TGTGCCAGCAGTGAAGAGGGACTAGCGGGAGCGTTGACAGATACGCAGTATTTT. This sequence encodes CASSEEGLAGALTDTQYF.

The CDR3 loop reads CASSLLGAGEQYF. The CDR3 DNA sequence: TGTGCCAGCAGCTTGTTGGGGGCCGGGGAGCAGTACTTC. V is TRBV7-9 and J is TRBJ2-7, with TRBD1 as a possible D gene (6 bases). Germline assignment: CDR1 SEHNR and CDR2 FQNEAQ (reference sequence). This CDR3 has 13 residues. Trimming left V 3 bases short and J 7 bases short, with 13 bases between.

V is TRBV9 and J is TRBJ1-1; 9 bases line up with TRBD1. In germline, CDR1 is SGDLS, CDR2 YYNGEE. The CDR3 runs 16 residues. Trimming at V came to 4 bases and at J to 0 bases, leaving 7 bases not matched to a gene. The CDR3 region has the DNA TGTGCCAGCAGCCCACGATACAGGGGGCTGAACACTGAAGCTTTCTTT. Residues: CASSPRYRGLNTEAFF.

V and J are TRBV2 and TRBJ1-6, with TRBD1 matching 7 bases. The CDR3 has 15 residues. The V and J ends lost 6 bases and 0 bases, in that order; junction bases with no gene match: 2. Germline V CDR1 and CDR2: SNHLY, FYNNEI. The CDR3 loop is CASRDRDSYNSPLHF. CDR3 in DNA: TGTGCCAGCAGAGACAGGGACTCCTATAATTCACCCCTCCACTTT.

The DNA of the CDR3 is TGTGCCAGCAGCCCAGGGCGTGGGGCGGGGGAGTCTTACAATGAGCAGTTCTTC. It yields the protein CASSPGRGAGESYNEQFF. V is TRBV7-3 and J is TRBJ2-1; 7 positions match TRBD2. CDR3 size: 18 residues. Germline V gene sequence: CDR1 SGHTA, CDR2 FQGTGA. The junction had 17 bases not matched to a gene; V was cut back by 5 bases and J by 4 bases.

This clone came up once. The rearrangement links TRBV7-2 to TRBJ2-7, with D perhaps TRBD1 (6 bases). Germline V gene data show CDR1 as SGHTA and CDR2 as FQGNSA. The CDR3 spans 15 residues. Trimming removed 5 bases from V and 3 bases from J, with 17 bases in between. The CDR3, as DNA: TGTGCCAGCAGCCCTTCGGGACACTCGATCTACGAGCAGTACTTC. The encoded protein is CASSPSGHSIYEQYF.